Listed below are T cell receptor beta chains from one sample, sequenced in a study of blood T cell repertoires in COVID-19. Sequencing used immunoSEQ multiplex PCR; TCRdb keeps in-frame clones, though not all of them. The sample consists of tens of thousands of clones, 70% to 85% of them appearing once. The specimen was peripheral blood. All receptors come from a man aged 55 to 70 with acute or convalescent COVID-19. The conserved cysteine and the conserved F or W are not part of the CDR3 here. The D gene is left open where the match is weak. Clone sizes are given selectively: once, few, many, or a class where the clone is expanded.

D: TRBD2
size: -
V: TRBV6-1
J: TRBJ2-7
CDR3: ASSEYDSGGLNEQY

D: TRBD2
size: -
V: TRBV3-1/TRBV3-2
J: TRBJ2-1
CDR3: ASSQLIAGGSREQF

D: TRBD2
size: few
V: TRBV5-1
J: TRBJ2-1
CDR3: ASRISGGSSYNEQF

D: -
size: -
V: TRBV7-9
J: TRBJ1-3
CDR3: ASSPPPDRFLSGNTIY

D: -
size: -
V: TRBV5-1
J: TRBJ1-5
CDR3: ASSLQGGSNQPQH

D: TRBD1
size: -
V: TRBV19
J: TRBJ1-6
CDR3: ASSIPTGGYNSPLH

D: TRBD1
size: -
V: TRBV7-8
J: TRBJ2-1
CDR3: ASSSQTGNNEQF

D: TRBD2
size: -
V: TRBV11-1
J: TRBJ2-3
CDR3: ATRAGGPGTDTQY

D: -
size: -
V: TRBV7-9
J: TRBJ1-2
CDR3: ASSLIGGADNYGYT

D: TRBD1
size: -
V: TRBV5-5
J: TRBJ2-7
CDR3: ASSLRGQGDSYEQY

D: -
size: once
V: TRBV11-3
J: TRBJ2-5
CDR3: ASSAGNRVGETQY

D: -
size: once
V: TRBV27
J: TRBJ1-2
CDR3: ASSFRGNYGYT

D: -
size: -
V: TRBV14
J: TRBJ1-6
CDR3: ASSQAQGSNSPLH

D: -
size: -
V: TRBV4-2
J: TRBJ1-1
CDR3: ASSLTQGKTEAF

D: TRBD2
size: -
V: TRBV5-4
J: TRBJ2-5
CDR3: ASSLLTSGGGETQY

D: TRBD2
size: -
V: TRBV28
J: TRBJ2-3
CDR3: ASSLFGGGADTQY

D: TRBD2
size: -
V: TRBV27
J: TRBJ2-7
CDR3: ASTPTSGGGSYEQY

D: -
size: -
V: TRBV10-3
J: TRBJ2-7
CDR3: AISKDSTTYEQY

D: TRBD2
size: -
V: TRBV7-2
J: TRBJ2-7
CDR3: ASSPGLAGGNEQY

D: -
size: -
V: TRBV14
J: TRBJ1-6
CDR3: ASAGGNSPLH

D: TRBD1
size: medium-sized
V: TRBV28
J: TRBJ2-2
CDR3: ARGQGRAGELF

D: -
size: -
V: TRBV6-2/TRBV6-3
J: TRBJ1-1
CDR3: ASSYTGHLNTEAF

D: TRBD2
size: -
V: TRBV27
J: TRBJ2-5
CDR3: ASSPGLAGVWETQY

D: TRBD1
size: many
V: TRBV4-3
J: TRBJ2-3
CDR3: ASSQGDRDRVTDTQY

D: TRBD2
size: -
V: TRBV28
J: TRBJ2-5
CDR3: ASSFTSGTQY

D: -
size: -
V: TRBV24-1
J: TRBJ1-5
CDR3: ATNTHSNQPQH

D: -
size: -
V: TRBV5-1
J: TRBJ2-1
CDR3: ASSARGSTYNEQF

D: -
size: -
V: TRBV18
J: TRBJ2-5
CDR3: ASSPQQAGQETQY

D: -
size: medium-sized
V: TRBV4-1
J: TRBJ1-2
CDR3: ASSPRVGYGYT

D: -
size: -
V: TRBV6-4
J: TRBJ1-2
CDR3: ASSDSISGRRYT

D: -
size: -
V: TRBV2
J: TRBJ1-2
CDR3: ASRGLRYGYT

D: TRBD1
size: -
V: TRBV28
J: TRBJ1-1
CDR3: ASSLDRVAEAF

D: -
size: -
V: TRBV6-5
J: TRBJ2-2
CDR3: ASSLTRDTGELF

D: -
size: -
V: TRBV5-1
J: TRBJ1-1
CDR3: ASSWRGEDTEAF

D: TRBD1
size: -
V: TRBV6-5
J: TRBJ1-5
CDR3: ASSTQGGSNQPQH

D: TRBD1
size: few
V: TRBV2
J: TRBJ1-5
CDR3: ASTGQGSNQPQH

D: TRBD1
size: few
V: TRBV18
J: TRBJ2-7
CDR3: ASSQDRGPYEQY

D: TRBD1
size: -
V: TRBV2
J: TRBJ2-7
CDR3: ASRGSGTGYEQY

D: -
size: -
V: TRBV28
J: TRBJ1-4
CDR3: ASTSEAGGSATNEKLF

D: -
size: -
V: TRBV7-9
J: TRBJ1-5
CDR3: ASSLWEGQPQH

D: -
size: -
V: TRBV11-2
J: TRBJ1-4
CDR3: ASSLDLGQVNEKLF

D: TRBD1
size: -
V: TRBV5-1
J: TRBJ2-5
CDR3: ASSLRTGGDQETQY

D: -
size: -
V: TRBV12-3/TRBV12-4
J: TRBJ1-5
CDR3: ASRKYNQPQH

D: TRBD1
size: -
V: TRBV7-9
J: TRBJ2-7
CDR3: ASSSNYWTGGDYEQY

D: -
size: -
V: TRBV24-1
J: TRBJ1-5
CDR3: ATQLAGGGQPQH

D: -
size: -
V: TRBV7-2
J: TRBJ2-1
CDR3: ASRLTYNEQF

D: TRBD2
size: -
V: TRBV11-1
J: TRBJ2-1
CDR3: ASSSELAGAVNEQF

D: TRBD1
size: -
V: TRBV24-1
J: TRBJ2-5
CDR3: ATSEAGTGKETQY

D: -
size: -
V: TRBV9
J: TRBJ1-4
CDR3: ASSPPGGAGGEKLF

D: -
size: -
V: TRBV6-2/TRBV6-3
J: TRBJ2-1
CDR3: ASSSLDGYNEQF

D: -
size: -
V: TRBV3-1/TRBV3-2
J: TRBJ2-1
CDR3: ASSLHRDNEQF